Reported below is one T cell receptor (beta chain). Antigen unknown. J lost 1 base, V lost 6 bases, and 5 bases had no gene match. Germline loops: CDR1 DFQATT, CDR2 SNEGSKA (reference sequence). The CDR3 runs to 14 residues. The data were obtained in a study of T cell repertoires in aging, cancer and after chemotherapy. Study information: Paired samples before and after chemotherapy came from glioblastoma patients receiving temozolomide-based therapy. The whole study produced a dataset of roughly 8.8 million TCR reads. Study outcomes and limitations: Age-matched healthy donors had significantly more diverse, less clonal blood TCR repertoires than untreated cancer patients.

A mixed TRB-A/B primer pool amplified rearranged TRB by multiplex touch-down PCR. A single record per CDR3 protein comes from TCRdb applying MiXCR to the multiplex PCR reads. The data show 4,500 to 5,500 distinct CDR3 sequences, about a quarter seen once. TCR beta rearrangements were amplified from peripheral blood genomic DNA. Material for sequencing was blood. The chain combines TRBV20-1 with TRBJ2-2; 7 bases are shared with TRBD1. The TCR was taken from a human donor with a solid tumor. CDR3 loop: CSASGTVNTGELFF. CDR3 nucleotide sequence: TGCAGTGCCAGTGGGACAGTGAACACCGGGGAGCTGTTTTTT.